This T cell receptor (beta chain) was sequenced during a study of T-cell memory formation after mild COVID-19. Study-level background: There were largely donor-specific TCR clusters.

Trimming pared 5 bases from V and 6 bases from J, leaving 11 bases between. CDR3 length equals 14 residues. Per the germline V gene, CDR1 is KGHSH and CDR2 is LQKENI. General study results and limits: Within pre-infection memory, some responding clones were found, suggesting cross-reactive memory joined. The authors left the SARS-CoV-2 specificity of second-wave clones peaking on day 37 unconfirmed. The main location of contracting CD4+ clones was CM and EM, and that of contracting CD8+ clones was EMRA.

A note on this clonotype: As yet, its antigen is unknown.

TCRdb called the 5' RACE reads again in MiXCR, with one record for every CDR3 protein. There are about 210,000 distinct CDR3 sequences in the sample; about 10% occur only once, and approximately 2.8% lies in the top ten. The source of this sequence is a man between 18 and 29 years old who had mild COVID-19 (a few samples of this study predate the infection). Cell type and time point are not known. This chain links TRBV18 with TRBJ1-6; D ambiguous. Sample: PBMCs or a T cell subset sorted from them (not recorded which). CDR3 loop: CASSNLESNSPLHF. The CDR3 DNA reads as TGTGCCAGCTCAAACCTTGAGAGTAATTCACCCCTCCACTTT.